The T cell receptor (beta chain) under discussion was sequenced for a study of response to subunit inactivated influenza vaccine. Study-level results: Authors suggested that a seasonal influenza vaccination recruits few new T cells each time.

TCRdb re-derived calls from the RT-PCR reads in MiXCR, one entry per CDR3 protein. The sample has hundreds of thousands of distinct CDR3 sequences, about 7.6% seen once. CDR1 is SGHTS, CDR2 YDEGEE, per germline. Trimming shortened V by 5 bases and J by 2 bases, and 7 bases separated the two germline ends. This CDR3 has 13 residues. This clonotype was seen many times. Its antigen is not identified. The sequence came from a man between 50 and 75 years old who received an inactivated influenza vaccine. This sample comprised PBMCs from blood, obtained less than 30 months after vaccination. J is TRBJ2-2 and V is TRBV5-8; D is possibly TRBD1 (5 bases). CDR3 in DNA: TGTGCCAGCAGGACAGTAAACACCGGGGAGCTGTTTTTT. Protein product: CASRTVNTGELFF.